Listed below are T cell receptor beta chains from one sample, sequenced in a study of T cells after yellow fever vaccination. TCRdb fed the 5' RACE reads into MiXCR, producing one record per CDR3 protein. The table shows about 340,000 distinct CDR3 sequences, with roughly 4% occurring only once. This material consisted of PBMCs, taken 5 days after the yellow fever booster vaccination. The receptors here all came from a young man who received the YFV17D yellow fever vaccine. The CDR3 runs from the conserved cysteine through the conserved F or W. The order of the fields is V gene, CDR3 protein.

V gene: TRBV18; CDR3 protein: CASSPPVFPGGEQFF
V gene: TRBV10-3; CDR3 protein: CAISELGQGGDTQYF
V gene: TRBV4-3; CDR3 protein: CASSQDVARRGTKTF
V gene: TRBV2; CDR3 protein: CASRLRVTGNYEQYF
V gene: TRBV4-2; CDR3 protein: CASSQDGAENSNQPQHF
V gene: TRBV5-1; CDR3 protein: CASSLESGKHYGYTF
V gene: TRBV15; CDR3 protein: CATSRGGAGDGELFF
V gene: TRBV6-5; CDR3 protein: CASSYAGGPYNEQFF
V gene: TRBV29-1; CDR3 protein: CSVEEDRGDETQYF
V gene: TRBV5-1; CDR3 protein: CASSPERGLNEKLFF
V gene: TRBV7-8; CDR3 protein: CASSLAFGSGGFGEQYF
V gene: TRBV5-1; CDR3 protein: CASSFGEGARNTEAFF
V gene: TRBV5-1; CDR3 protein: CASRERGGNEQFF
V gene: TRBV7-9; CDR3 protein: CASSLTGGETEAFF
V gene: TRBV5-6; CDR3 protein: CASSFGHTEAFF
V gene: TRBV5-1; CDR3 protein: CASSALTAKGEKLFF
V gene: TRBV7-3; CDR3 protein: CASTYTGRTYNEQFF
V gene: TRBV6-5; CDR3 protein: CASGWRGRRDTQYF
V gene: TRBV11-2; CDR3 protein: CASRTQGNEQFF
V gene: TRBV5-1; CDR3 protein: CPSSLGRTGGVGNTEAFF
V gene: TRBV5-1; CDR3 protein: CASSLEGTPQHF
V gene: TRBV3-1; CDR3 protein: CASSPGPGGHEQFF
V gene: TRBV5-5; CDR3 protein: CASSGRGDNEQFF
V gene: TRBV5-1; CDR3 protein: CASSTRGDTEAFF
V gene: TRBV12-3/TRBV12-4; CDR3 protein: CASSLLRQSDTQYF
V gene: TRBV5-1; CDR3 protein: CASSFEQYF
V gene: TRBV28; CDR3 protein: CASSLFRGGYNEQFF
V gene: TRBV7-9; CDR3 protein: CASSYTLAATSTDTQYF
V gene: TRBV29-1; CDR3 protein: CSVEEIYFNGYTF
V gene: TRBV12-3/TRBV12-4; CDR3 protein: CASSFLRTGPNTEAFF
V gene: TRBV6-2/TRBV6-3; CDR3 protein: CASSKVTYEQYF
V gene: TRBV20-1; CDR3 protein: CSASTRYSPLHF
V gene: TRBV6-2/TRBV6-3; CDR3 protein: CASSYDPPSGNTIYF
V gene: TRBV6-2/TRBV6-3; CDR3 protein: CASSAGVEQYF
V gene: TRBV3-1; CDR3 protein: CASRQSGGSYNEQFF
V gene: TRBV5-1; CDR3 protein: CASSPDRPNTEAFF
V gene: TRBV3-1; CDR3 protein: CASTYQPQHF
V gene: TRBV20-1; CDR3 protein: CSANGGALSTEAFF
V gene: TRBV2; CDR3 protein: CAWPREDHSYEQYF
V gene: TRBV20-1; CDR3 protein: CSARVDNNYGYTF
V gene: TRBV5-5; CDR3 protein: CASSFRLGTGNVLAKNIQYF
V gene: TRBV3-1; CDR3 protein: CASSQARGWGTDTQYF
V gene: TRBV20-1; CDR3 protein: CSARATGSSGNTIYF
V gene: TRBV15; CDR3 protein: CATSREGAASYEQYF
V gene: TRBV29-1; CDR3 protein: CSVADYGYTF
V gene: TRBV2; CDR3 protein: CASGARGGQETQYF
V gene: TRBV5-1; CDR3 protein: CASSLAFGGELFF
V gene: TRBV15; CDR3 protein: CATSPTPGLAVEQFF
V gene: TRBV14; CDR3 protein: CASSRKGIQGNDGYTF
V gene: TRBV7-9; CDR3 protein: CASSPQGPLSYEQYF
V gene: TRBV5-5; CDR3 protein: CASSPGGGAYEQYF
V gene: TRBV5-1; CDR3 protein: CASSSTGQGEETQYF
V gene: TRBV28; CDR3 protein: CASRLTETQYF
V gene: TRBV5-1; CDR3 protein: CASEAGGRSAGELFF